Listed below are T cell receptor beta chains from one sample, sequenced in a study of blood T cell repertoires in COVID-19. TCRdb's table, derived via immunoSEQ multiplex PCR, lists solely in-frame clones and lacks some. The repertoire holds about 130,000 clones, with approximately 80% as singletons. Sequenced: peripheral blood. All receptors derive from a man in his fifties or sixties who had recovered from COVID-19. Each CDR3 is given with its conserved first and last residue. The D gene is left open where the match is weak. The size entry is marked missing in some rows and otherwise reads once, few, many or a size class.

DNA: TGTGCCAGCAGCCCCCCGGTCCTCAAGAGGAACACTGAAGCTTTCTTT; CDR3: CASSPPVLKRNTEAFF; V: TRBV12-1; size: -; D: -; J: TRBJ1-1
DNA: TGCGCCAGCAGCTTGGTTGCAGGGGGCGGAAACACTGAAGCTTTCTTT; CDR3: CASSLVAGGGNTEAFF; V: TRBV5-1; size: once; D: TRBD1; J: TRBJ1-1
DNA: TGTGCCACCAGTGACCGACAGACAGGGAACTATGGCTACACCTTC; CDR3: CATSDRQTGNYGYTF; V: TRBV24-1; size: -; D: TRBD1; J: TRBJ1-2
DNA: TGTGCCAGCAGCTTAGGGCGGGGGGTAGGCTACAATGAGCAGTTCTTC; CDR3: CASSLGRGVGYNEQFF; V: TRBV7-8; size: -; D: TRBD2; J: TRBJ2-1
DNA: TGTGCCAGCTCCCTATCTGGGGCCAACGTCCTGACTTTC; CDR3: CASSLSGANVLTF; V: TRBV27; size: -; D: -; J: TRBJ2-6
DNA: TGCAGCGTTGATAGGAGGGGCCCAGGAAACACCATATATTTT; CDR3: CSVDRRGPGNTIYF; V: TRBV29-1; size: once; D: -; J: TRBJ1-3
DNA: TGCAGCGTAGGACAGGGGGATATCAACGAGCAGTACTTC; CDR3: CSVGQGDINEQYF; V: TRBV29-1; size: -; D: TRBD1; J: TRBJ2-7
DNA: TGTGCCAGCAGCTTGGACAGGGGGACCGGGGAGCTGTTTTTT; CDR3: CASSLDRGTGELFF; V: TRBV5-4; size: -; D: TRBD1; J: TRBJ2-2
DNA: TGTGCCACCAGTGATTTCCGGGAGCAGGGGGATATAGATACGCAGTATTTT; CDR3: CATSDFREQGDIDTQYF; V: TRBV24-1; size: -; D: -; J: TRBJ2-3
DNA: TGTGCCAGCAGCCAGGCCCCTAGCGGGAGTTACTACAATGAGCAGTTCTTC; CDR3: CASSQAPSGSYYNEQFF; V: TRBV3-1/TRBV3-2; size: few; D: TRBD2; J: TRBJ2-1